The sequence of this T cell receptor beta chain was determined in a study of T cell changes during pregnancy in multiple sclerosis. V shed 4 bases and J shed 4 bases, with 14 bases lying between them. Germline CDR1 and CDR2: SQVTM and ANQGSEA. The CDR3 runs 14 residues. Sequencing was performed with immunoSEQ multiplex PCR; in TCRdb, only in-frame clones are kept and a portion is missing. The profile shows around 45,000 clones, 80% to 90% of them singletons. This rearrangement joins TRBV29-1 to TRBJ2-1, with D perhaps TRBD1 (5 bases). The material was CD8+ T cells from peripheral blood mononuclear cells, obtained in the second trimester of pregnancy. The clonotype originates from a female donor with multiple sclerosis, enrolled in a pregnancy study. This chain's CDR3 is CSVAAGRTYNEQFF. The CDR3 DNA reads TGCAGCGTTGCTGCAGGACGGACATACAATGAGCAGTTCTTC.